These T cell receptor beta chains were read from a single sample in a study of T-cell reconstitution after alpha-beta-depleted transplantation in children. TCRdb analysed the PCR reads with MiXCR anew, one entry per CDR3 protein. In the table there are about 260,000 distinct CDR3 sequences, around 8% of which are singletons. The sample here was PBMCs, mostly from graft donor cells, taken 180 days after TCRalphabeta/CD19-depleted stem cell transplant. The receptors were gathered from a male patient under 18 who had a stem cell transplant for acute lymphoblastic leukemia, so the T cells may come from the graft donor. The CDR3 runs from the conserved cysteine through the conserved F or W. The D gene is left open where the match is weak. The listing skips clone size in some rows; elsewhere it reads once, few, many or a size class.

-,-,TRBV27,TRBJ2-7,CASTPKGSGLYEQYF,TGTGCCAGCACCCCTAAAGGTAGCGGTCTTTACGAGCAGTACTTC
-,many,TRBV11-2,TRBJ2-5,CASSLYWAEETQYF,TGTGCCAGCAGCCTTTACTGGGCAGAAGAGACCCAGTACTTC
TRBD1,many,TRBV29-1,TRBJ2-7,CSVDGQGGYEQYF,TGCAGCGTTGATGGACAGGGGGGCTACGAGCAGTACTTC
-,many,TRBV19,TRBJ2-7,CASKPRQAIEQYF,TGTGCCAGTAAACCTCGACAGGCAATTGAGCAGTACTTC
-,many,TRBV6-5,TRBJ2-1,CASSYGQGGWNEQFF,TGTGCCAGCAGTTACGGTCAGGGCGGGTGGAATGAGCAGTTCTTC
-,many,TRBV7-9,TRBJ2-7,CASSLGGGRDHEQYF,TGTGCCAGCAGCTTAGGTGGGGGCAGGGATCACGAGCAGTACTTC
-,-,TRBV19,TRBJ2-1,CASSMLGNEQFF,TGTGCCAGTAGTATGTTGGGAAATGAGCAGTTCTTC
TRBD2,-,TRBV6-1,TRBJ2-3,CASSRLAGGLQDTQYF,TGTGCCAGCAGTCGACTAGCGGGGGGGTTACAAGATACGCAGTATTTT
-,many,TRBV5-1,TRBJ2-5,CASSLPGGLKETQYF,TGCGCCAGCAGCTTGCCGGGGGGCCTCAAAGAGACCCAGTACTTC
TRBD1,many,TRBV6-1,TRBJ2-7,CASRQGTFYEQYF,TGTGCCAGCCGACAGGGGACATTCTACGAGCAGTACTTC